This TCR beta chain was sequenced for a study of shared clonotypes between healthy human individuals. The CDR3 has 13 residues. CDR1 MGHDK and CDR2 SYGVNS come from the germline V gene. Trimming pared 6 bases from V and 5 bases from J, leaving 14 bases between. The table came from immunoSEQ multiplex PCR; TCRdb's copy has only in-frame clones and leaves some out. Among 2 million to 2.5 million clones listed, about nine tenths were seen once. This clone appeared once. The rearrangement uses TRBV25-1 and TRBJ2-7; tentatively, D is TRBD1 (5 bases). The sequenced material came from naive CD4+ T cells from PBMCs. This sample's subset: CD45RA+ positively selected. The sequence was obtained from a man between 18 and 35 years old in good health. Some clones in this sample may be carry-over from other donors' samples. CDR3 coding DNA: TGTGCCAGCAGGAATTATCAGGGCGACGAGCAGTACTTC. This gives the protein CASRNYQGDEQYF.